The entry that follows covers one TCR beta chain sequence. The CDR3 runs to 13 residues. Deletions cut 5 bases from V and 6 bases from J, with 10 bases between. CDR1 is ENHRY and CDR2 is SYGVKD in the germline V gene. This specimen comes from a study of blood T cell repertoires in COVID-19. TCRdb's copy holds only in-frame clones and misses some; the assay was immunoSEQ multiplex PCR. The data hold approximately 74,000 clones, with more than 85% observed a single time. The receptor was derived from a woman aged 55-70 years with active COVID-19. This sequence joins TRBV10-3 and TRBJ1-4; D gene unclear. The sequencing input was peripheral blood. The CDR3 DNA reads TGTGCCATCAGTAGTGCGGTTTATGAAAAACTGTTTTTT. This codes for CAISSAVYEKLFF.